These 23 T cell receptor beta chains were sequenced from one sample in a study of T cells after yellow fever vaccination. One entry per CDR3 protein, called by TCRdb with MiXCR from the 5' RACE reads. This sample has hundreds of thousands of distinct CDR3 sequences, with 7.5% to 9% found just once. The sample was PBMCs, taken on the day of the first yellow fever vaccination. Source of these receptors: a man younger than 35 who received the YFV17D yellow fever vaccine.

The J gene is TRBJ1-4, the V gene TRBV27; D uncertain. CDR3 length: 13 residues. Trimming took off 8 bases at V and 4 bases at J, with 11 bases between the two ends. Germline V gene sequence: CDR1 MNHEY, CDR2 SMNVEV (reference sequence). Here the CDR3 DNA reads TGTGCCAGCGGAGGTCCGTATAATGAAAAACTGTTTTTT. Encoded protein: CASGGPYNEKLFF. Together with reference TRBV27 and TRBJ1-4, the CDR3 gives the full variable domain: EAQVTQNPRYLITVTGKKLTVTCSQNMNHEYMSWYRQDPGLGLRQIYYSMNVEVTDKGDVPEGYKVSRKEKRNFPLILESPSPNQTSLYFCASGGPYNEKLFFGSGTQLSVL.

The gene calls are TRBV7-9 and TRBJ1-1; D perhaps matches TRBD1 (5 bases). The V end lost 3 bases, the J end lost 11 bases, and 13 bases lay between the germline ends. CDR3 size: 12 residues. Germline V lookup: CDR1 SEHNR, CDR2 FQNEAQ (reference sequence). DNA for the CDR3: TGTGCCAGCAGCTTCTCCGGGGGGGATGCTTTCTTT. Protein sequence: CASSFSGGDAFF.

This chain joins TRBV5-1 and TRBJ1-1; 10 nucleotides match TRBD1. V was clipped by 4 bases and J by 4 bases; unmatched bases: 10. Germline assignment: CDR1 SGHRS and CDR2 YFSETQ. The CDR3 spans 16 residues. The CDR3 DNA follows: TGCGCCAGCAGCCCACTCATGGGACAGGGGTCCACTGAAGCTTTCTTT. It translates to CASSPLMGQGSTEAFF.

This rearrangement joins TRBV7-9 to TRBJ1-2; the D gene is possibly TRBD1 (5 bases). V was cut by 3 bases and J by 4 bases, with 12 bases left in between. Germline V CDR1 and CDR2: SEHNR, FQNEAQ (reference sequence). CDR3 length: 14 residues. The chain's CDR3 is CASSFQGHPYGYTF. The CDR3 nucleotides read TGTGCCAGCAGCTTCCAGGGCCATCCCTATGGCTACACCTTC.

This clonotype was detected a few times. This chain links TRBV7-2 with TRBJ1-6; perhaps TRBD1 as D (5 bases). CDR3 size: 14 residues. Germline-derived CDR1 and CDR2 are SGHTA and FQGNSA. Trimming left V 5 bases short and J 10 bases short, with 15 bases between. This CDR3 is CASSHQAQGSPLHF. CDR3 sequence (DNA): TGTGCCAGCAGCCACCAAGCTCAGGGATCACCCCTCCACTTT.

This clonotype was counted many times. The rearrangement joins TRBV4-3 to TRBJ2-6; the D is unclear. The CDR3 covers 16 residues. CDR1 and CDR2 from the germline V gene are LGHNA and YSLEER. Between the trimmed V and J ends, which lost 0 bases and 2 bases, there was a span of 8 bases. The CDR3 loop is CASSQDHVPGANVLTF. The CDR3 DNA reads TGCGCCAGCAGCCAAGATCATGTCCCTGGGGCCAACGTCCTGACTTTC.

The chain is built from TRBV7-9 and TRBJ1-5; D is unresolved. V lost 6 bases to trimming and J lost 2 bases, with 11 bases between them. In germline, CDR1 is SEHNR, CDR2 FQNEAQ (reference sequence). The CDR3 is 14 residues long. CDR3 region: CASSPPMGNQPQHF. Written as DNA, the CDR3 is TGTGCCAGCAGTCCACCAATGGGCAATCAGCCCCAGCATTTT. The full variable domain, completed using reference TRBV7-9 and TRBJ1-5, is DTGVSQNPRHKITKRGQNVTFRCDPISEHNRLYWYRQTLGQGPEFLTYFQNEAQLEKSRLLSDRFSAERPKGSFSTLEIQRTEQGDSAMYLCASSPPMGNQPQHFGDGTRLSIL.

In its sample, this clonotype was seen many times. DNA of the CDR3: TGTGCCACCAGCAGAGATCGGGGGTACGAGCAGTACTTC. Encoded protein: CATSRDRGYEQYF. The chain combines TRBV15 with TRBJ2-7; D possibly corresponds to TRBD2 (6 bases). The germline gives CDR1 LNHNV, CDR2 YYDKDF (reference sequence). Between the trimmed V and J ends, which lost 0 bases and 4 bases, there was a span of 7 bases. The CDR3 contains 13 residues.

This clonotype was counted between two and nine times. The chain links TRBV15 to TRBJ1-5; TRBD1 might be the D (5 bases). This CDR3 has 14 residues. Germline assignment: CDR1 LNHNV and CDR2 YYDKDF (reference sequence). V was trimmed by 9 bases and J by 0 bases, leaving 12 bases between them. The CDR3: CATQGDGSNQPQHF. The CDR3 nucleotides are TGTGCCACTCAGGGAGACGGTAGCAATCAGCCCCAGCATTTT. Together with reference TRBV15 and TRBJ1-5, the CDR3 gives the full variable domain: DAMVIQNPRYQVTQFGKPVTLSCSQTLNHNVMYWYQQKSSQAPKLLFHYYDKDFNNEADTPDNFQSRRPNTSFCFLDIRSPGLGDTAMYLCATQGDGSNQPQHFGDGTRLSIL.

The rearrangement links TRBV7-8 to TRBJ1-2; 7 positions agree with TRBD1. The trim removed 1 base at V and 4 bases at J, leaving 6 bases unmatched. Per the germline V gene, CDR1 is SGHVS and CDR2 is FQNEAQ. The CDR3 sequence is 15 residues long. CDR3 residues: CASSLGRTGTYGYTF. Written as DNA, the CDR3 is TGTGCCAGCAGCTTAGGTAGGACAGGCACCTATGGCTACACCTTC.

CDR3 loop: CASSQGRSGGNTEAFF. DNA of the CDR3: TGTGCCAGCAGCCAGGGCAGGTCGGGTGGGAACACTGAAGCTTTCTTT. The chain carries TRBV9 and TRBJ1-1; the D gene is possibly TRBD1 (5 bases). In germline, CDR1 is SGDLS, CDR2 YYNGEE. Between the trimmed V and J ends, which lost 4 bases and 1 base, there was a span of 17 bases. The CDR3 runs 16 residues.

The table lists this clonotype with many counts. The gene calls are TRBV5-4 and TRBJ2-5; a possible D gene is TRBD1 (5 bases). Germline V gives CDR1 SGHNT, CDR2 YYREEE (reference sequence). Trimming removed 4 bases from V and 1 base from J, with 11 bases in between. The CDR3 extends over 14 amino acids. CDR3 DNA: TGTGCCAGCAGCCCCACAGGCGCCCAAGAGACCCAGTACTTC. Translation: CASSPTGAQETQYF. Using reference TRBV5-4 and TRBJ2-5 for the parts outside the CDR3, the full variable domain is ETGVTQSPTHLIKTRGQQVTLRCSSQSGHNTVSWYQQALGQGPQFIFQYYREEENGRGNFPPRFSGLQFPNYSSELNVNALELDDSALYLCASSPTGAQETQYFGPGTRLLVL.

This clonotype has a handful of counts. This chain links TRBV12-3 or TRBV12-4 with TRBJ2-1; D unresolved. This CDR3 region has 12 residues. V was shortened by 3 bases and J by 3 bases, with 3 bases between the two germline ends. The CDR3, as DNA: TGTGCCAGCAGTTTTAACTACAATGAGCAGTTCTTC. Protein sequence: CASSFNYNEQFF.

Many counts were recorded for this clonotype. The V gene is TRBV4-1, the J gene TRBJ2-3; TRBD2 matches at 11 bases. V trimming: 0 bases; J trimming: 11 bases; junction bases outside the gene matches: 10. This CDR3 has 16 residues. From germline, CDR1 is MGHRA and CDR2 YSYEKL. CDR3 bases: TGCGCCAGCAGCCAAGAAAATCGGCTAGCGGGGGGCGGGCAGTATTTT. Translated, it gives CASSQENRLAGGGQYF.

The V and J genes are TRBV6-1 and TRBJ1-2; 10 nucleotides align to TRBD1. J lost 4 bases, V lost 3 bases, and 5 bases had no gene match. The CDR3 extends over 15 amino acids. The germline V gene has CDR1 MNHNS and CDR2 SASEGT. The CDR3 sequence: CASSDPGQGTYGYTF. CDR3 nucleotide sequence: TGTGCCAGCAGTGACCCGGGACAGGGGACCTATGGCTACACCTTC.

This clonotype has only a few counts. The chain combines TRBV4-3 with TRBJ2-2, with 7 bases matching TRBD1. The CDR3 loop spans 18 amino acids. CDR1 LGHNA and CDR2 YSLEER come from the germline V gene. With 2 bases clipped from V and 3 bases from J, the junction kept 12 bases outside the gene matches. CDR3 in amino acids: CASSQTGVPSRDTGELFF. CDR3 nucleotide sequence: TGCGCCAGCAGCCAAACAGGGGTGCCCTCGAGAGACACCGGGGAGCTGTTTTTT.

There are a few counts of this clonotype. The rearrangement uses TRBV24-1 and TRBJ2-5; no definite D call. The length of the CDR3 is 15 residues. Germline CDR1 is KGHDR and CDR2 is SFDVKD. With 3 bases removed from V and 1 base from J, the gap between germline ends came to 11 bases. CDR3 loop: CATSDRRTGQETQYF. The CDR3 DNA is TGTGCCACCAGTGATCGCAGGACGGGCCAAGAGACCCAGTACTTC.

The V gene is TRBV7-8, the J gene TRBJ2-5, with D hard to call. Trimming took off 2 bases at V and 7 bases at J, with 23 bases between the two ends. The CDR3 is 17 amino acids. The germline gives CDR1 SGHVS, CDR2 FQNEAQ. This CDR3 is CASSLFGIRRLRGTQYF. DNA for the CDR3: TGTGCCAGCAGCTTATTCGGAATCAGACGCTTGCGTGGGACCCAGTACTTC.

The chain links TRBV12-3 or TRBV12-4 to TRBJ2-5; D is possibly TRBD2 (6 bases). The CDR3 spans 16 residues. The V and J ends lost 6 bases and 1 base respectively, with 18 bases between them. CDR3 loop: CASRLSSVGIQETQYF. The CDR3 coding sequence is TGTGCCAGCAGGCTATCTAGCGTGGGTATCCAAGAGACCCAGTACTTC.

The J gene is TRBJ1-1, the V gene TRBV10-3; TRBD1 is a possible D gene (6 bases). The V end was cut by 10 bases, the J end by 5 bases, with 11 bases between. Germline V CDR1 and CDR2: ENHRY, SYGVKD. The CDR3 extends over 11 amino acids. CDR3 residues: CATSGVTEAFF. As DNA, the CDR3 is TGTGCCACATCAGGGGTTACTGAAGCTTTCTTT.

This clonotype has a handful of counts. The chain links TRBV4-3 to TRBJ2-3, with TRBD2 matching over 8 bases. Unmatched junction bases numbered 5, after V lost 3 bases and J lost 0 bases. The CDR3 has 16 amino acids. Germline V lookup: CDR1 LGHNA, CDR2 YSLEER. The CDR3 nucleotides are TGCGCCAGCAGCCAGTTAGCGGGGTCTAGCACAGATACGCAGTATTTT. This sequence encodes CASSQLAGSSTDTQYF.

In its sample, this clonotype was seen a few times. The rearrangement uses TRBV20-1 and TRBJ2-7, with D tentatively TRBD1 (6 bases). This CDR3 is 12 amino acids long. The germline CDR1 and CDR2 sequences are DFQATT and SNEGSKA (reference sequence). The germline V and J ends were trimmed by 3 bases and 6 bases, with 12 bases remaining between them. CDR3 loop: CSASRQGSEQYF. For the CDR3, the DNA is TGCAGTGCTAGTAGGCAGGGGTCCGAGCAGTACTTC.

This clonotype has a count of ten or more. This chain connects TRBV12-3 or TRBV12-4 to TRBJ1-6; 7 bases are a match to TRBD1. Losses at the gene ends were 5 bases for V and 9 bases for J; bases not matched to a gene: 4. The CDR3 contains 13 residues. CDR3 region: CASSQGESSPLHF. The CDR3 DNA sequence: TGTGCCAGCAGTCAGGGGGAGAGTTCACCCCTCCACTTT.